This T cell receptor beta chain was found in a study of T-cell reconstitution after alpha-beta-depleted transplantation in children. Whole-study findings and limits: Expanded graft clones numbering several hundred reportedly gave rise to alpha-beta T cells about two months after transplant. Certain patients had high TCRbeta diversity at day 60, and it came from recipient T cells and thymic progenitors that survived. T-cell counts and diversity were attributed mostly to newly produced T cells one year after transplant.

In the case of this clonotype: The target antigen is unknown.

It was with unique molecular identifiers that the TCRbeta library was prepared. Each CDR3 protein is one row after TCRdb ran MiXCR on the PCR reads. The sample contains under 850,000 distinct CDR3 sequences, approximately 14% of which appear only once. The sample consisted of PBMCs, taken before TCRalphabeta/CD19-depleted stem cell transplant. The TCR was taken from a girl aged 2 to 9 with congenital amegakaryocytic thrombocytopenia, due to receive a stem cell transplant.

The CDR3: CASTTEGEAFF. The CDR3 coding sequence is TGTGCCAGCACCACCGAGGGTGAAGCTTTCTTT. The chain recombines TRBV12-3 or TRBV12-4 with TRBJ1-1, with D unclear. The CDR3 contains 11 residues. V lost 7 bases and J 7 bases, leaving 10 bases between the germline ends.